This entry lists 12 T cell receptor beta chains sequenced from one sample in a study of CD8 T cells in Susac syndrome (dated by TCRdb to the late 2010s). Library preparation employed the immunoSEQ multiplex PCR assay. RNA was extracted with the RNeasy kit and roughly 0.5 to 1 ug was reverse transcribed using random hexamers. TCRdb trimmed the raw reads at Q25, called clones with MiXCR and kept productive beta chains. Duplicate CDR3 protein sequences are folded into a single record with the most common DNA and genes. The sample table holds roughly 130,000 distinct CDR3 sequences, of which 85% to 95% were seen once. Of the sample, less than 0.3% falls within the top ten clones. Input material: CD8+ T cells from PBMCs. The source of these receptors is a human donor with Susac syndrome.

The gene calls are TRBV16 and TRBJ2-7; maybe TRBD1 (6 bases). Trimming left V 0 bases short and J 1 base short, with 13 bases between. CDR1 KGHSY and CDR2 FQNENV come from the germline V gene. The CDR3 length is 16 residues. The CDR3 region is CASSQSPQGWSYEQYF. The CDR3 bases are TGTGCCAGCAGCCAATCCCCACAGGGCTGGTCCTACGAGCAGTACTTC.

This chain links TRBV12-3 or TRBV12-4 with TRBJ2-7; TRBD2 agrees at 7 bases. V was clipped by 6 bases and J by 4 bases; unmatched bases: 3. The CDR3 has 12 residues. DNA for the CDR3: TGTGCCAGCAGCCCGGGACTATACGAGCAGTACTTC. Its translation is CASSPGLYEQYF.

The rearrangement links TRBV4-3 to TRBJ1-1; the D gene is possibly TRBD1 (6 bases). The ends were cut back, 0 bases at V and 0 bases at J, with 11 bases in the middle. The CDR3 is 16 amino acids. The V gene's germline CDR1 is LGHNA and CDR2 YSLEER. DNA for the CDR3: TGCGCCAGCAGCCAAGAGGGCAGGGGCATGAACACTGAAGCTTTCTTT. Translated, it gives CASSQEGRGMNTEAFF.

The chain combines TRBV27 with TRBJ1-1; the D is unclear. V lost 9 bases, J lost 1 base, and 9 bases lay in between. The germline gives CDR1 MNHEY, CDR2 SMNVEV (reference sequence). The CDR3 runs 12 residues. The CDR3 bases are TGTGCCAGTTCGGCCGGGAACACTGAAGCTTTCTTT. Protein product: CASSAGNTEAFF.

The chain employs TRBV7-2 and TRBJ1-2, with D maybe TRBD1 (5 bases). Germline V gives CDR1 SGHTA, CDR2 FQGNSA. V lost 5 bases to trimming and J lost 4 bases, with 11 bases between them. There are 13 residues in the CDR3. CDR3 sequence: CASSAGRTYGYTF. CDR3 nucleotide sequence: TGTGCCAGCAGCGCGGGACGGACCTATGGCTACACCTTC.

V and J are TRBV4-1 and TRBJ2-1; no firm D call. The CDR3 length is 15 residues. Trimming left V 0 bases short and J 8 bases short, with 14 bases between. The germline gives CDR1 MGHRA, CDR2 YSYEKL. CDR3 DNA sequence: TGCGCCAGCAGCCAAGACTCCGCGGCCTTGGATGAGCAGTTCTTC. This gives the protein CASSQDSAALDEQFF.

The V and J genes are TRBV4-1 and TRBJ2-7; 8 bases match TRBD1. This CDR3 is 14 amino acids long. The V gene's germline CDR1 is MGHRA and CDR2 YSYEKL. V was pared by 5 bases and J by 2 bases, with 5 bases of the junction left unmatched. The CDR3 reads CASSTQGVTYEQYF. The CDR3 coding sequence is TGCGCCAGCAGCACACAGGGGGTCACCTACGAGCAGTACTTC.

V gene TRBV15 combines with J gene TRBJ2-5, with a possible D match to TRBD2 (5 bases). V lost 5 bases and J 5 bases, leaving 9 bases between the germline ends. The CDR3 length is 12 residues. CDR1 is LNHNV and CDR2 is YYDKDF in the germline V gene (reference sequence). Written as DNA, the CDR3 is TGTGCCACCAGCTCACTAGGGGAGACCCAGTACTTC. This gives the protein CATSSLGETQYF. Based on the CDR3 plus reference TRBV15 and TRBJ2-5, the full variable domain is DAMVIQNPRYQVTQFGKPVTLSCSQTLNHNVMYWYQQKSSQAPKLLFHYYDKDFNNEADTPDNFQSRRPNTSFCFLDIRSPGLGDTAMYLCATSSLGETQYFGPGTRLLVL.

This clonotype was seen only once. This chain links TRBV6-5 with TRBJ1-1; a possible D gene is TRBD1 (6 bases). This CDR3 contains 13 residues. CDR1 and CDR2 (germline): MNHEY, SVGAGI. The V and J ends lost 5 bases and 11 bases respectively, with 18 bases between them. Here the CDR3 reads CASSEQGRNEAFF. CDR3 in DNA: TGTGCCAGCAGTGAACAGGGCCGGAACGAGGCTTTCTTT.

The genes are TRBV10-2 and TRBJ2-7; the D call may be TRBD1 or TRBD2 (5 bases each). In germline, CDR1 is WSHSY, CDR2 SAAADI. Trimming cost V 11 bases and J 1 base, with 18 bases left between them. The length of the CDR3 is 14 residues. The CDR3 DNA sequence: TGCGCCCTGGGGCACGGGACGGCGTCCTACGAGCAGTACTTC. Translating gives CALGHGTASYEQYF.

The rearrangement links TRBV20-1 to TRBJ2-7; 9 nucleotides line up with TRBD1. With V trimmed by 3 bases and J by 0 bases, 6 bases remained unmatched. There are 15 residues in the CDR3. Per germline, CDR1 DFQATT and CDR2 SNEGSKA (reference sequence). CDR3 sequence: CSARGDRASSYEQYF. Written as DNA, the CDR3 is TGCAGTGCTAGGGGGGACAGGGCGAGCTCCTACGAGCAGTACTTC.

This clonotype was counted a single time. The chain combines TRBV5-6 with TRBJ1-1; D is uncertain. The germline CDR1 and CDR2 sequences are SGHDT and YYEEEE. Trimming pared 7 bases from V and 3 bases from J, leaving 10 bases between. The CDR3 has 12 residues. The CDR3 DNA is TGTGCCAGCGCCCTTTGGGACACTGAAGCTTTCTTT. Translated, it gives CASALWDTEAFF.